The 23 T cell receptor beta chains listed next were all sequenced from one sample in a study of cytomegalovirus exposure and HLA in healthy donors. The primer mix had 60 Vbeta and 13 Jbeta primers. Assay: immunoSEQ multiplex PCR; the TCRdb copy retains only in-frame clones and omits some. This sample yields around 150,000 clones, of which approximately 80% are seen a single time; approximately 5.1% belongs to the top ten. What was sequenced was PBMCs. Receptor source: a male donor in good health and CMV-seronegative.

CDR3 sequence: CASSLTGAALVETQYF. The CDR3 region has the DNA TGCGCCAGCAGCTTGACAGGGGCAGCGCTAGTTGAGACCCAGTACTTC. The rearrangement joins TRBV5-1 to TRBJ2-5; TRBD1 aligns across 7 bases. This CDR3 contains 16 residues. Germline assignment: CDR1 SGHRS and CDR2 YFSETQ. V dropped 1 base and J dropped 5; count of bases not matched to a gene: 11.

V is TRBV11-2 and J is TRBJ2-3; maybe TRBD2 (6 bases). CDR3 length: 14 residues. Looked up from germline, CDR1 is SGHAT and CDR2 is FQNNGV. V was pared by 5 bases and J by 2 bases, with 11 bases between. CDR3 DNA: TGTGCCAGCAGCCCGGGGACTCACACAGATACGCAGTATTTT. It specifies CASSPGTHTDTQYF.

The genes are TRBV18 and TRBJ1-2; no reliable D call. CDR1 is KGHSH, CDR2 LQKENI, per germline. Trimming pared 0 bases from V and 2 bases from J, leaving 7 bases between. This CDR3 has 14 amino acids. CDR3 nucleotide sequence: TGTGCCAGCTCACCACCTGGAGCGAACTATGGCTACACCTTC. Translating it yields CASSPPGANYGYTF. Looking up the rest from reference TRBV18 and TRBJ1-2 gives the full variable domain: NAGVMQNPRHLVRRRGQEARLRCSPMKGHSHVYWYRQLPEEGLKFMVYLQKENIIDESGMPKERFSAEFPKEGPSILRIQQVVRGDSAAYFCASSPPGANYGYTFGSGTRLTVV.

The chain employs TRBV9 and TRBJ1-2, with D perhaps matching TRBD1 (6 bases). This CDR3 is built from 14 residues. Trimming cost V 4 bases and J 4 bases, with 14 bases left between them. Looked up from germline, CDR1 is SGDLS and CDR2 is YYNGEE. CDR3 bases: TGTGCCAGCAGCCGCGAACAGGGCGGCTATGGCTACACCTTC. It specifies CASSREQGGYGYTF.

V gene TRBV10-3 combines with J gene TRBJ1-2; D not resolved. The CDR3 loop spans 14 amino acids. V lost 1 base and J 4 bases, leaving 10 bases between the germline ends. CDR1 and CDR2 (germline): ENHRY, SYGVKD. The CDR3 region has the DNA TGTGCCATCAGTGAGTTGGAGGGTAGCTATGGCTACACCTTC. Its translation is CAISELEGSYGYTF.

The chain couples TRBV5-1 to TRBJ1-2; maybe TRBD1 (5 bases). CDR1 is SGHRS and CDR2 is YFSETQ in the germline V gene. The CDR3 totals 15 residues. Trimming pared 3 bases from V and 6 bases from J, leaving 18 bases between. CDR3 region: CASSSSGSRFNGYTF. The CDR3 DNA is TGCGCCAGCAGCTCTTCAGGGTCCCGGTTCAATGGCTACACCTTC. Full variable domain (remainder filled in from reference TRBV5-1 and TRBJ1-2): KAGVTQTPRYLIKTRGQQVTLSCSPISGHRSVSWYQQTPGQGLQFLFEYFSETQRNKGNFPGRFSGRQFSNSRSEMNVSTLELGDSALYLCASSSSGSRFNGYTFGSGTRLTVV.

On this clone itself: The sample holds other DNA sequences that translate to the same CDR3. The chain couples TRBV19 to TRBJ2-5; D gene uncertain. Germline V gene data show CDR1 as LNHDA and CDR2 as SQIVND (reference sequence). The CDR3 loop spans 12 amino acids. The V end lost 6 bases, the J end lost 4 bases, and 9 bases lay between the germline ends. CDR3 DNA: TGTGCCAGTAGACAAGTTGGAGAGACCCAGTACTTC. Translated: CASRQVGETQYF.

CDR3 DNA: TGTGCCAGCCGCTCAGGCACCACAGATACGCAGTATTTT. Translated, it gives CASRSGTTDTQYF. The J gene is TRBJ2-3, the V gene TRBV6-6, with no clear D. The length of the CDR3 is 13 residues. V was cut by 8 bases and J by 2 bases, with 11 bases left in between. Germline CDR1 MNHNY, CDR2 SVGAGI (reference sequence).

The chain links TRBV7-2 to TRBJ2-5; 8 positions agree with TRBD2. The CDR3 runs to 15 residues. Trimming at V came to 3 bases and at J to 3 bases, leaving 6 bases not matched to a gene. Germline-derived CDR1 and CDR2 are SGHTA and FQGNSA. CDR3 bases: TGTGCCAGCAGCTTCCACGGGGGGGCGGAAGAGACCCAGTACTTC. It translates to CASSFHGGAEETQYF.

The chain combines TRBV9 with TRBJ1-3, with TRBD1 as a possible D gene (5 bases). Trimming stripped 0 bases from V and 4 bases from J, with 14 bases between. Germline CDR1 reads SGDLS; CDR2 reads YYNGEE. The length of the CDR3 is 16 residues. CDR3 nucleotides: TGTGCCAGCAGCGTAGGGGAGCGGGGCTTGGGAAACACCATATATTTT. Protein product: CASSVGERGLGNTIYF.

This clone was detected once. The chain links TRBV6-6 to TRBJ1-5, with D unresolved. The CDR3 runs 13 residues. V was cut by 4 bases and J by 6 bases, with 10 bases left in between. CDR1 and CDR2 (germline): MNHNY, SVGAGI (reference sequence). The CDR3 nucleotides are TGTGCCAGCAGTTTTAGCGAACGTCAGCCCCAGCATTTT. As protein: CASSFSERQPQHF.

The rearrangement links TRBV4-3 to TRBJ1-5, with D possibly being TRBD1 (6 bases). The CDR3 spans 17 residues. V was clipped by 0 bases and J by 3 bases, with 15 bases between them. Germline values: CDR1 LGHNA, CDR2 YSLEER. The CDR3 reads CASSQDHAGAVNQPQHF. The CDR3 region has the DNA TGCGCCAGCAGCCAAGATCATGCGGGGGCAGTCAATCAGCCCCAGCATTTT.

The rearrangement links TRBV6-5 to TRBJ1-2; D is undetermined. Germline loops: CDR1 MNHEY, CDR2 SVGAGI. The CDR3 extends over 11 amino acids. The V gene lost 5 bases and the J gene lost 7 bases, with 8 bases spanning the gap. The CDR3 DNA reads TGTGCCAGCAGTCCAGGAGGTGGCTACACCTTC. Its protein is CASSPGGGYTF.

V usage is TRBV5-1 and J usage is TRBJ2-1, with 14 bases lining up with TRBD2. Germline assignment: CDR1 SGHRS and CDR2 YFSETQ. Trimming removed 3 bases from V and 4 bases from J; junction bases left unmatched: 6. CDR3 size: 17 residues. The chain's CDR3 is CASSSRLAGGEYNEQFF. The CDR3 nucleotides read TGCGCCAGCAGCTCCCGACTAGCGGGGGGGGAGTACAATGAGCAGTTCTTC.

The chain has TRBV19 and TRBJ1-2; 7 nucleotides align to TRBD1. CDR3 size: 17 residues. Germline V CDR1 and CDR2: LNHDA, SQIVND (reference sequence). The V gene end was trimmed by 6 bases and the J gene end by 2 bases; junction bases not matched to a gene: 15. The CDR3 DNA reads TGTGCCAGTAGGGTGGCAGGGGGAGAGAAAGGCAACTATGGCTACACCTTC. Protein: CASRVAGGEKGNYGYTF. The full variable domain, in which reference TRBV19 and TRBJ1-2 provide the parts outside the CDR3, is DGGITQSPKYLFRKEGQNVTLSCEQNLNHDAMYWYRQDPGQGLRLIYYSQIVNDFQKGDIAEGYSVSREKKESFPLTVTSAQKNPTAFYLCASRVAGGEKGNYGYTFGSGTRLTVV.

The V and J genes are TRBV4-2 and TRBJ1-2, with 8 bases identical to TRBD1. This CDR3 region has 14 residues. Germline CDR1 reads LGHNA; CDR2 reads YNFKEQ. V was clipped by 1 base and J by 3 bases; unmatched bases: 1. This CDR3 reads CASSQVTGDYGYTF. The CDR3 bases are TGTGCCAGCAGCCAAGTGACAGGGGACTATGGCTACACCTTC.

The rearrangement links TRBV5-5 to TRBJ1-6, with D unresolved. This CDR3 region has 13 residues. The germline V gene encodes CDR1 SGHKS and CDR2 YYEKEE (reference sequence). Trimming stripped 0 bases from V and 8 bases from J, with 6 bases between. CDR3 amino acids: CASSLGTDSPLHF. CDR3 nucleotides: TGTGCCAGCAGCTTGGGTACGGATTCACCCCTCCACTTT.

This chain joins TRBV5-6 and TRBJ1-2, with D possibly being TRBD1 (6 bases). Germline CDR1 reads SGHDT; CDR2 reads YYEEEE. Between the trimmed V and J ends, which lost 4 bases and 8 bases, there was a span of 18 bases. The CDR3 consists of 14 residues. CDR3 coding DNA: TGTGCCAGCAGCCGTCCCAGGGGCGAGGGAGGCTACACCTTC. It is translated as CASSRPRGEGGYTF.

The rearrangement links TRBV29-1 to TRBJ2-2; no clear D. The germline V gene encodes CDR1 SQVTM and CDR2 ANQGSEA. This CDR3 is 12 amino acids long. Trimming left V 4 bases short and J 0 bases short, with 3 bases between. CDR3 region: CSVVANTGELFF. CDR3 nucleotide sequence: TGCAGCGTTGTAGCGAACACCGGGGAGCTGTTTTTT.

The chain is built from TRBV29-1 and TRBJ1-1; 7 positions agree with TRBD1. Per germline, CDR1 SQVTM and CDR2 ANQGSEA. The CDR3 runs to 12 residues. The V segment lost 4 bases and the J segment 6 bases; nucleotides outside the gene matches: 5. The CDR3 sequence: CSVANTGAEAFF. The CDR3, as DNA: TGCAGCGTTGCCAATACAGGGGCTGAAGCTTTCTTT.

This clone showed up just a few times. This chain joins TRBV29-1 and TRBJ2-2; the D gene is possibly TRBD2 (6 bases). Germline CDR1 SQVTM, CDR2 ANQGSEA. V lost 7 bases to trimming and J lost 4 bases, with 16 bases between them. This CDR3 spans 14 amino acids. The CDR3 nucleotides read TGCAGCGCCCTAGGCGGGGAAAGCACCGGGGAGCTGTTTTTT. This codes for CSALGGESTGELFF.

The chain carries TRBV11-2 and TRBJ2-5; 7 bases line up with TRBD2. This CDR3 is 15 amino acids long. Germline CDR1 is SGHAT and CDR2 is FQNNGV. V gave up 0 bases and J gave up 5 bases; unmatched junction bases: 6. CDR3 residues: CASSLDVGGWETQYF. In DNA, the CDR3 is TGTGCCAGCAGCTTAGATGTGGGGGGGTGGGAGACCCAGTACTTC.

The chain employs TRBV28 and TRBJ2-7, with 10 bases fitting TRBD2. V lost 4 bases to trimming and J lost 3 bases; unmatched junction nucleotides: 9. Germline lookup yields CDR1 MDHEN and CDR2 SYDVKM. CDR3 length equals 16 residues. The CDR3 DNA sequence: TGTGCCAGCAGTTCCGGGACTAGCGATCTCCACTACGAGCAGTACTTC. Its translation is CASSSGTSDLHYEQYF.